The source of this T cell receptor beta chain is a study of beta chain features in type 1 diabetes. Study information: All of the samples together had 85 million to 140 million sorted cells examined. Whole-study findings and limits: Type 1 diabetes patients showed a moderate but significant shortening of TCRB CDR3s in all four CD4+ subsets. Within patients, naive, central memory and Treg TCRB repertoires seemed more similar than within healthy donors. A cDNA-based sequencing approach could over-represent cells with high TCR expression.

To note about this clone: The antigen is not known.

Via the markers CD45RO/CCR7/CD25/CD127/CD95/CD27, stem cell-like memory, regulatory, central memory and naive CD4+ cells were sorted. As every portion of the isolated RNA was reverse transcribed, the sequencing read expressed TCRB transcripts. Clones were read by immunoSEQ multiplex PCR, and TCRdb kept only the in-frame ones, dropping some. The table records about 140,000 clones, around 13% of them present only once. The clonotype comes from a man aged 18 to 35 with type 1 diabetes. The sequencing input was central memory CD4+ T cells from blood.

The CDR3 sequence is CASSFSLGQFAEAFF. Written as DNA, the CDR3 is TGCGCCAGCAGCTTTTCCCTCGGACAGTTCGCTGAAGCTTTCTTT. The chain joins TRBV5-1 to TRBJ1-1, with D possibly being TRBD1 (6 bases). The CDR3 contains 15 residues. V lost 2 bases to trimming and J lost 6 bases, with 17 bases between them. The V gene's germline CDR1 is SGHRS and CDR2 YFSETQ.